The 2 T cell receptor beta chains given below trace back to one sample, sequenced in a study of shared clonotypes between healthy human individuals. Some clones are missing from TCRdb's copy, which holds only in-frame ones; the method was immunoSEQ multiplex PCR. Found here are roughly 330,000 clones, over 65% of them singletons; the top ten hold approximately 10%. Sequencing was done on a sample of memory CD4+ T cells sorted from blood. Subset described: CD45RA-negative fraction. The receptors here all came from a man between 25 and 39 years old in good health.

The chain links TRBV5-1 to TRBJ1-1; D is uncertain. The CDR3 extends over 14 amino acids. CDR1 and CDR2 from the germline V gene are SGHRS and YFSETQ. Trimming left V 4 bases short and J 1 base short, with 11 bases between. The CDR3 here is CASSLLERNTEAFF. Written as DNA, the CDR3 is TGCGCCAGCAGCCTGCTCGAAAGGAACACTGAAGCTTTCTTT.

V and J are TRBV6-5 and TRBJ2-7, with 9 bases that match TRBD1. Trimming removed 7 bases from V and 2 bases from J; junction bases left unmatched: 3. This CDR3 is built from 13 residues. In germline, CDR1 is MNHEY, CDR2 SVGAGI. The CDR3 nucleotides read TGTGCCAGCAAAGGGACAGGGACCTACGAGCAGTACTTC. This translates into CASKGTGTYEQYF.